This TCR beta chain appears in the sequencing data of a study of cytomegalovirus exposure and HLA in healthy donors. The germline V gene has CDR1 MDHEN and CDR2 SYDVKM. With 10 bases clipped from V and 0 bases from J, the junction kept 9 bases outside the gene matches. The CDR3 extends over 17 amino acids. The PCR ran on 60 Vbeta and 13 Jbeta primers. TCRdb's copy holds only in-frame clones and misses some; the assay was immunoSEQ multiplex PCR. Among hundreds of thousands of clones, 70% to 80% were seen once, and the ten largest hold about 2.5%. The origin of this receptor is a woman aged 55-75 years in good health and CMV-seropositive. The chain uses TRBV28 and TRBJ2-7, with TRBD2 matching 16 bases. Sequenced material: PBMCs. CDR3 sequence (DNA): TGTGCCACGCGAGGGACTAGCGGGAGGGCCATCTCCTACGAGCAGTACTTC. This sequence encodes CATRGTSGRAISYEQYF.